A selection of T cell receptor beta chains follows, all from one sample in a study of shared clonotypes between healthy human individuals. TCRdb keeps only in-frame clones here, not all; method: immunoSEQ multiplex PCR. This table has 2 million to 2.5 million clones, around 95% appearing once. The sample was naive CD4+ T cells sorted from blood. These receptors all come from a man between 18 and 35 years old in good health. Both conserved end residues are part of each CDR3. A D gene is named only where the DNA matches it firmly. The size entry is marked missing in some rows and otherwise reads once, few, many or a size class.

D: TRBD2
size: NA
J: TRBJ2-1
V: TRBV4-3
CDR3: CASSQLAEYNEQFF
DNA: TGCGCCAGCAGCCAGCTAGCGGAATACAATGAGCAGTTCTTC

D: NA
size: NA
J: TRBJ2-1
V: TRBV7-6
CDR3: CASSLAGVGNEQFF
DNA: TGTGCCAGCAGCTTAGCGGGGGTGGGCAATGAGCAGTTCTTC

D: TRBD1
size: NA
J: TRBJ2-1
V: TRBV7-9
CDR3: CASTLRMGTGGINEQFF
DNA: TGTGCCAGCACCCTCCGAATGGGGACAGGGGGTATCAATGAGCAGTTCTTC

D: TRBD2
size: NA
J: TRBJ2-3
V: TRBV5-1
CDR3: CASSPGSSGVPTDTQYF
DNA: TGCGCCAGCAGCCCCGGCAGTAGCGGGGTCCCCACAGATACGCAGTATTTT

D: NA
size: NA
J: TRBJ1-1
V: TRBV5-1
CDR3: CASSLVATTEAFF
DNA: TGCGCCAGCAGCTTGGTGGCCACCACTGAAGCTTTCTTT

D: NA
size: NA
J: TRBJ2-7
V: TRBV6-1
CDR3: CASSERVLALYEQYF
DNA: TGTGCCAGCAGTGAACGGGTCCTCGCCCTCTACGAGCAGTACTTC

D: NA
size: NA
J: TRBJ2-1
V: TRBV7-9
CDR3: CASSLINLVYNEQFF
DNA: TGTGCCAGCAGCTTAATAAACCTCGTTTACAATGAGCAGTTCTTC

D: NA
size: NA
J: TRBJ2-3
V: TRBV7-9
CDR3: CASSLWEASTDTQYF
DNA: TGTGCCAGCAGCTTATGGGAGGCTAGCACAGATACGCAGTATTTT

D: NA
size: once
J: TRBJ2-2
V: TRBV2
CDR3: CASSDLATGELFF
DNA: TGTGCCAGCAGTGATTTGGCCACCGGGGAGCTGTTTTTT

D: NA
size: NA
J: TRBJ1-2
V: TRBV27
CDR3: CASSYDRTYGYTF
DNA: TGTGCCAGCAGTTACGACAGGACCTATGGCTACACCTTC

D: NA
size: NA
J: TRBJ1-6
V: TRBV4-1
CDR3: CASSQEEHQRSPLHF
DNA: TGCGCCAGCAGCCAAGAGGAACACCAAAGGTCGCCCCTCCACTTT

D: NA
size: NA
J: TRBJ1-5
V: TRBV18
CDR3: CASRGGLGDQPQHF
DNA: TGTGCCAGTCGGGGAGGGTTGGGGGATCAGCCCCAGCATTTT

D: NA
size: NA
J: TRBJ2-5
V: TRBV10-2
CDR3: CASSESARGEETQYF
DNA: TGCGCCAGCAGTGAGTCGGCCAGAGGGGAAGAGACCCAGTACTTC

D: TRBD2
size: NA
J: TRBJ2-5
V: TRBV9
CDR3: CASSVIVAGVETQYF
DNA: TGTGCCAGCAGCGTAATAGTAGCGGGGGTAGAGACCCAGTACTTC

D: NA
size: NA
J: TRBJ1-5
V: TRBV7-8
CDR3: CASSLSWGHSNQPQHF
DNA: TGTGCCAGCAGCTTATCTTGGGGCCATAGCAATCAGCCCCAGCATTTT

D: NA
size: NA
J: TRBJ1-6
V: TRBV10-2
CDR3: CASQAPKQGRDSPLHF
DNA: TGCGCCAGTCAGGCACCGAAACAGGGACGGGATTCACCCCTCCACTTT

D: NA
size: NA
J: TRBJ2-5
V: TRBV5-4
CDR3: CASRGNGETQYF
DNA: TGTGCCAGCAGAGGAAATGGAGAGACCCAGTACTTC

D: TRBD1
size: once
J: TRBJ1-6
V: TRBV6-5
CDR3: CASSRTGVGSPLHF
DNA: TGTGCCAGCAGCAGGACAGGGGTGGGATCACCCCTCCACTTT

D: NA
size: NA
J: TRBJ1-2
V: TRBV25-1
CDR3: CASSRSGADYGYTF
DNA: TGTGCCAGCAGTCGATCCGGGGCGGACTATGGCTACACCTTC

D: NA
size: NA
J: TRBJ2-2
V: TRBV30
CDR3: CAWSQGIVNTGELFF
DNA: TGTGCCTGGAGTCAGGGGATCGTTAACACCGGGGAGCTGTTTTTT

D: NA
size: NA
J: TRBJ2-7
V: TRBV10-1
CDR3: CASSENFPGYEQYF
DNA: TGCGCCAGCAGTGAGAATTTTCCTGGCTACGAGCAGTACTTC

D: TRBD1
size: once
J: TRBJ1-4
V: TRBV5-1
CDR3: CASSLNLQGAGEKLFF
DNA: TGCGCCAGCAGCCTAAACCTACAGGGGGCAGGTGAAAAACTGTTTTTT

D: NA
size: NA
J: TRBJ1-1
V: TRBV4-2
CDR3: CASSPEPSGSTEAFF
DNA: TGTGCCAGCAGCCCTGAACCGTCAGGATCCACTGAAGCTTTCTTT

D: NA
size: once
J: TRBJ2-7
V: TRBV5-5
CDR3: CASSLVRGTYEQYF
DNA: TGTGCCAGCAGCTTGGTTCGGGGTACCTACGAGCAGTACTTC

D: NA
size: NA
J: TRBJ1-4
V: TRBV5-1
CDR3: CASSLGPAVPTEKLFF
DNA: TGCGCCAGCAGCTTGGGACCTGCTGTCCCGACTGAAAAACTGTTTTTT

D: NA
size: NA
J: TRBJ1-1
V: TRBV10-3
CDR3: CAISVGVIGTEAFF
DNA: TGTGCCATCAGTGTGGGGGTAATAGGCACTGAAGCTTTCTTT

D: TRBD1
size: NA
J: TRBJ2-7
V: TRBV29-1
CDR3: CSVAGTGSSYEQYF
DNA: TGCAGCGTCGCCGGGACAGGTAGCTCCTACGAGCAGTACTTC

D: NA
size: NA
J: TRBJ1-2
V: TRBV5-1
CDR3: CASSRDTANYGYTF
DNA: TGCGCCAGCAGCCGGGACACAGCTAACTATGGCTACACCTTC

D: NA
size: NA
J: TRBJ2-2
V: TRBV6-6
CDR3: CASSYSGHPNTGELFF
DNA: TGTGCCAGCAGTTACTCCGGACACCCGAACACCGGGGAGCTGTTTTTT

D: TRBD1
size: NA
J: TRBJ2-7
V: TRBV27
CDR3: CASSLRGQGFSYEQYF
DNA: TGTGCCAGCAGTTTACGGGGACAGGGTTTCTCCTACGAGCAGTACTTC

D: NA
size: NA
J: TRBJ2-2
V: TRBV6-7
CDR3: CASSYSKITRENTGELFF
DNA: TGTGCCAGCAGTTACTCGAAGATTACACGAGAGAACACCGGGGAGCTGTTTTTT

D: TRBD1
size: NA
J: TRBJ2-7
V: TRBV6-5
CDR3: CASPPGGHEQYF
DNA: TGTGCCAGCCCGCCAGGGGGCCACGAGCAGTACTTC

D: NA
size: NA
J: TRBJ2-5
V: TRBV5-1
CDR3: CASSLAGKETQYF
DNA: TGCGCCAGCAGCTTGGCCGGCAAAGAGACCCAGTACTTC

D: TRBD2
size: NA
J: TRBJ2-7
V: TRBV6-5
CDR3: CASSYLAGGTYEQYF
DNA: TGTGCCAGCAGTTACCTAGCGGGCGGAACCTACGAGCAGTACTTC